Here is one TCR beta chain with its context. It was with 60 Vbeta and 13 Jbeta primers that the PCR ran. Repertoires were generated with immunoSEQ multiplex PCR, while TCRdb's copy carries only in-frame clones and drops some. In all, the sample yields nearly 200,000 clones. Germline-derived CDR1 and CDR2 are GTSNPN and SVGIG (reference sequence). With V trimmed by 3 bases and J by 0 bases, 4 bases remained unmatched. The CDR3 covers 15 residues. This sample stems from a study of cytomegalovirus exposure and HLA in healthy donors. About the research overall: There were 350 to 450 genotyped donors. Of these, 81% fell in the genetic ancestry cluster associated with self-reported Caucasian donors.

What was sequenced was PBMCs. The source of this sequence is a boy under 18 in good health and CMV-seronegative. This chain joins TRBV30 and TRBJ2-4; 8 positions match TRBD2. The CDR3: CAWSAGGPAKNIQYF. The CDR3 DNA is TGTGCCTGGAGCGCGGGGGGCCCAGCCAAAAACATTCAGTACTTC.